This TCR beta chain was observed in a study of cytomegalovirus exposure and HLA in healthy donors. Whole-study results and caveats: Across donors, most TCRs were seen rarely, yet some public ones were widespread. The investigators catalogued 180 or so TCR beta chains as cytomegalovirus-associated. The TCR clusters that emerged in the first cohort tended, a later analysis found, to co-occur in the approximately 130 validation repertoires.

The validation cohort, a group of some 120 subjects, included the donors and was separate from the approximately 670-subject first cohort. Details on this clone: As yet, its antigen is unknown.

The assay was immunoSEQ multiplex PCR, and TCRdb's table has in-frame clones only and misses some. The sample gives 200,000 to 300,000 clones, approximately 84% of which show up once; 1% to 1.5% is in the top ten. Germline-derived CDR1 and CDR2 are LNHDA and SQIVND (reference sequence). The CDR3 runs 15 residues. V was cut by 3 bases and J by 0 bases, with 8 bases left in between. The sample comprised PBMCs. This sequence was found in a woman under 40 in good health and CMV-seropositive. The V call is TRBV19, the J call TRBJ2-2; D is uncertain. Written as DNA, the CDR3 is TGTGCCAGTAGTATCGACTTGACGAACACCGGGGAGCTGTTTTTT. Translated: CASSIDLTNTGELFF.